This TCR beta chain was found in a study of T cell responses to AZD1222 COVID-19 vaccine. Study-wide results and limits: Reportedly, nearly half the spike-specific TCRs target unmutated variant regions. Spike-specific TCR breadth and depth went up after people got two AZD1222 doses.

In regard to this clone: Its antigen is unknown.

J gave up 2 bases and V 4 bases, and 6 bases lay outside the gene matches. There are 15 residues in the CDR3. The germline V gene encodes CDR1 SGHRS and CDR2 YFSETQ. Generated by immunoSEQ multiplex PCR, the TCRdb table keeps only in-frame clones and is missing some. The sample has approximately 60,000 clones, 76% seen once. The chain combines TRBV5-1 with TRBJ2-1; 7 bases are a match to TRBD1. The origin of this receptor is an adult in good health. The specimen comprised peripheral blood, sampled on day 0 of AZD1222 vaccination. CDR3 bases: TGCGCCAGCAGCGAATCCGGGACAGCCTACAATGAGCAGTTCTTC. Its protein product is CASSESGTAYNEQFF.